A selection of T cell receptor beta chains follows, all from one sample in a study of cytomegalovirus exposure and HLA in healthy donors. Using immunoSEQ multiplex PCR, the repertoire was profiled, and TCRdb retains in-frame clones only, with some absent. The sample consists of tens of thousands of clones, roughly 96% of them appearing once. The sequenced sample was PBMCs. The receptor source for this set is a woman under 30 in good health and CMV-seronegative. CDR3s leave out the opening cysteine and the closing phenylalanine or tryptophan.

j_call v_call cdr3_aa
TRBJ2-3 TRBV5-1 ASSLGLAGGDTQY
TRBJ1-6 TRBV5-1 ASSSFRIGNSPLH
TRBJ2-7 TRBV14 ASSHAGRLGYEQY
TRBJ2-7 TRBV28 ASSEGRTVTYEQY
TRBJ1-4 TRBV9 ASSAGHSPTNEKLF
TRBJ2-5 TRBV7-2 ASSPPGQGVGETQY
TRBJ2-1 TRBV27 ASTLAANNEQF
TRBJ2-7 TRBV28 ASSVSGTLSYEQY
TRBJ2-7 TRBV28 ASTSGSYEQY
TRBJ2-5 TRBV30 AWSVLAGGRTQY
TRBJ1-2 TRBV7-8 ASSLSRAAGYT
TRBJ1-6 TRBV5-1 ASSSASTGAASYNSPLH
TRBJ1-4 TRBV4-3 ASSQDRQGGEKLF